The 18 T cell receptor beta chains below come from one sample, sequenced in a study of blood T cell repertoires in COVID-19. Generated by immunoSEQ multiplex PCR, the TCRdb table keeps only in-frame clones and is missing some. The sample consists of 250,000 to 300,000 clones, over 65% of them appearing once. Specimen: peripheral blood. The source is a man in his sixties who had recovered from COVID-19.

The J gene is TRBJ1-5, the V gene TRBV19; D may be TRBD1 (5 bases). CDR1 is LNHDA and CDR2 is SQIVND in the germline V gene (reference sequence). The V and J ends lost 3 bases and 4 bases respectively, with 13 bases between them. This CDR3 has 15 residues. CDR3 loop: CASSIGRVGNQPQHF. In DNA form, the CDR3 reads TGTGCCAGTAGTATCGGCAGGGTGGGGAATCAGCCCCAGCATTTT.

The V and J genes are TRBV28 and TRBJ1-1, with D maybe TRBD1 (5 bases). The CDR3 sequence is 14 residues long. From germline, CDR1 is MDHEN and CDR2 SYDVKM. V was clipped by 2 bases and J by 4 bases, with 11 bases between them. The CDR3 protein is CASSLPRQFTEAFF. The DNA for the CDR3 is TGTGCCAGCAGTTTACCCCGACAGTTCACTGAAGCTTTCTTT. The full variable domain, with the rest looked up from reference TRBV28 and TRBJ1-1, is DVKVTQSSRYLVKRTGEKVFLECVQDMDHENMFWYRQDPGLGLRLIYFSYDVKMKEKGDIPEGYSVSREKKERFSLILESASTNQTSMYLCASSLPRQFTEAFFGQGTRLTVV.

The chain uses TRBV28 and TRBJ2-1; 13 bases agree with TRBD2. Germline-derived CDR1 and CDR2 are MDHEN and SYDVKM. The CDR3 consists of 17 residues. V was pared by 5 bases and J by 4 bases, with 8 bases of the junction left unmatched. CDR3 amino acids: CASSPWTSGGQYNEQFF. Here the CDR3 DNA reads TGTGCCAGCAGTCCGTGGACTAGCGGGGGCCAATACAATGAGCAGTTCTTC.

The V call is TRBV19, the J call TRBJ1-4, with no clear D. The V gene's germline CDR1 is LNHDA and CDR2 SQIVND (reference sequence). Trimming removed 11 bases at V and 8 bases at J, with 12 bases between. The length of the CDR3 is 11 residues. For the CDR3, the DNA is TGTGCCGGATCGACACGAGAAAAACTGTTTTTT. Residues: CAGSTREKLFF.

The V call is TRBV6-5, the J call TRBJ2-2; 7 positions agree with TRBD1. Per germline, CDR1 MNHEY and CDR2 SVGAGI. The junction had 8 bases not matched to a gene; V was cut back by 9 bases and J by 4 bases. The CDR3 covers 14 residues. The CDR3: CASRQGSGTGELFF. The CDR3 bases are TGTGCCAGTAGACAGGGCTCGGGCACCGGGGAGCTGTTTTTT.

Written as DNA, the CDR3 is TGCGCCAGCCAGACTGAAACCGGGGAGCTGTTTTTT. Amino acid sequence: CASQTETGELFF. The V and J genes are TRBV4-1 and TRBJ2-2; D unresolved. Germline V gene data show CDR1 as MGHRA and CDR2 as YSYEKL. The CDR3 has 12 amino acids. The V and J ends lost 8 bases and 5 bases respectively, with 9 bases between them.

This chain links TRBV12-5 with TRBJ1-5; tentatively, D is TRBD1 (6 bases). V lost 4 bases and J 9 bases, leaving 13 bases between the germline ends. From germline, CDR1 is LGHNT and CDR2 FRNRAP. The CDR3 runs 13 residues. The CDR3 nucleotides read TGTGCTAGTGGTTCGGACAGCTTTTGGCCCCAGCATTTT. Amino acid sequence: CASGSDSFWPQHF.

The rearrangement joins TRBV7-2 to TRBJ2-7, with unresolved D. Germline CDR1 SGHTA, CDR2 FQGNSA. V shed 6 bases and J shed 0 bases, with 12 bases lying between them. This CDR3 is 14 amino acids long. CDR3 residues: CASSPTFFSYEQYF. CDR3 coding DNA: TGTGCCAGCAGTCCTACTTTTTTCTCCTACGAGCAGTACTTC.

The V call is TRBV19, the J call TRBJ2-1, with TRBD2 matching over 10 bases. CDR1 and CDR2 from the germline V gene are LNHDA and SQIVND (reference sequence). Trimming removed 8 bases from V and 9 bases from J; junction bases left unmatched: 10. This CDR3 is 14 amino acids long. In DNA form, the CDR3 reads TGTGCCAGTTGCGAAAGCGGGAGGGGGGGTGAGCAGTTCTTC. Translating gives CASCESGRGGEQFF.

This clone has only a few counts. CDR3 residues: CASSRDGSSGANNEQFF. In DNA form, the CDR3 reads TGTGCCAGCAGCCGAGATGGGTCTAGCGGGGCCAACAATGAGCAGTTCTTC. The rearrangement links TRBV14 to TRBJ2-1; TRBD2 agrees at 9 bases. Unmatched junction bases numbered 12, after V lost 4 bases and J lost 5 bases. Germline CDR1 and CDR2: SGHDN and FVKESK. This CDR3 has 17 residues.

The V call is TRBV20-1, the J call TRBJ2-7, with TRBD2 identical over 11 bases. The V gene's germline CDR1 is DFQATT and CDR2 SNEGSKA (reference sequence). V shed 3 bases and J 2 bases; nucleotides not matched to a gene: 9. This CDR3 has 16 amino acids. The CDR3 DNA sequence: TGCAGTGCTAGTGAGTCTAGCGGGAGGCCCGCCTACGAGCAGTACTTC. Its translation is CSASESSGRPAYEQYF.

This clone appeared once. This chain connects TRBV4-1 to TRBJ2-6, with TRBD1 matching over 8 bases. This CDR3 is 16 amino acids long. Germline CDR1 reads MGHRA; CDR2 reads YSYEKL. Trimming cost V 4 bases and J 3 bases; bases outside gene matches: 5. The CDR3 loop reads CASSPDRADGANVLTF. Written as DNA, the CDR3 is TGCGCCAGCAGCCCGGACAGGGCAGATGGGGCCAACGTCCTGACTTTC.

The V call is TRBV11-3, the J call TRBJ2-1, with D perhaps TRBD2 (6 bases). The CDR3 loop spans 13 amino acids. V lost 5 bases to trimming and J lost 5 bases, with 10 bases between them. Germline-derived CDR1 and CDR2 are SGHNT and YENEEA. The CDR3 DNA reads as TGTGCCAGCAGCCAAACTAGCCACAATGAGCAGTTCTTC. Translating gives CASSQTSHNEQFF.

This clone has just one count. This chain joins TRBV7-6 and TRBJ1-3, with 7 bases aligning to TRBD1. Germline V CDR1 and CDR2: SGHVS, FNYEAQ. J lost 0 bases, V lost 5 bases, and 10 bases had no gene match. CDR3 length: 17 residues. CDR3 region: CASSQSPGTVSGNTIYF. The CDR3 nucleotides read TGTGCCAGCAGCCAGTCCCCCGGGACAGTCTCTGGAAACACCATATATTTT.

This chain joins TRBV24-1 and TRBJ2-3; D is perhaps TRBD1 (6 bases). The CDR3 contains 14 residues. Germline V lookup: CDR1 KGHDR, CDR2 SFDVKD. Trimming took off 4 bases at V and 2 bases at J, with 9 bases between the two ends. CDR3 sequence reads: CATSEQGHTDTQYF. The CDR3 DNA reads TGTGCCACCAGTGAGCAGGGACACACAGATACGCAGTATTTT.

A note on this clone: This specimen includes other DNA sequences encoding the same CDR3. The rearrangement uses TRBV18 and TRBJ1-1, with D perhaps TRBD1 (6 bases). Trimming took 3 bases from V and 2 from J, leaving 10 bases between them. The CDR3 spans 14 residues. Germline V lookup: CDR1 KGHSH, CDR2 LQKENI. The CDR3 sequence: CASSPMTGNTEAFF. CDR3 bases: TGTGCCAGCTCACCCATGACAGGCAACACTGAAGCTTTCTTT.

The rearrangement uses TRBV30 and TRBJ2-3; 7 bases are shared with TRBD2. Germline loops: CDR1 GTSNPN, CDR2 SVGIG (reference sequence). The CDR3 consists of 15 residues. With 1 base clipped from V and 4 bases from J, the junction kept 8 bases outside the gene matches. CDR3 sequence: CAWSARAGVSDTQYF. For the CDR3, the DNA is TGTGCCTGGAGTGCCAGGGCGGGGGTGTCAGATACGCAGTATTTT.

This chain joins TRBV4-1 and TRBJ2-2; tentative D call: TRBD1 (6 bases). V was trimmed by 6 bases and J by 5 bases, leaving 16 bases between them. Per germline, CDR1 MGHRA and CDR2 YSYEKL. This CDR3 is 15 amino acids long. In DNA form, the CDR3 reads TGCGCCAGCAGTCCAGGGTTGAGGGGGACCGGGGAGCTGTTTTTT. As protein: CASSPGLRGTGELFF.